These T cell receptor beta chains were read from a single sample in a study of monozygotic twins with cystic fibrosis. Assay used: immunoSEQ multiplex PCR; TCRdb lists only in-frame clones, some missing. In the table there are around 30,000 clones, roughly 90% of which are singletons. Specimen: blood. The receptors originated from a girl aged 2 to 9 with cystic fibrosis. The CDR3 runs from the conserved cysteine through the conserved F or W. The D gene is left open where the match is weak. The size field is filled for only some rows; it gives once, few, many or a size class.

clone_size j_call d_call v_call cdr3_nt cdr3_aa
. TRBJ2-7 . TRBV4-1 TGCGCCAGCAGCCAAGTGATCCGGGGGTCATCCTACGAGCAGTACTTC CASSQVIRGSSYEQYF
. TRBJ1-5 . TRBV28 TGTGCCAGCAGTGCACAGGGCTATAGCAATCAGCCCCAGCATTTT CASSAQGYSNQPQHF
. TRBJ1-2 TRBD1 TRBV9 TGTGCCAGCAGCCTAAGGGACAGGGTTGATTGGGGCTACACCTTC CASSLRDRVDWGYTF
. TRBJ2-3 . TRBV9 TGTGCCAGCAGTGCCTCAAAGCCCACAGATACGCAGTATTTT CASSASKPTDTQYF
. TRBJ2-7 TRBD2 TRBV15 TGTGCCACCAGCAGTAATAGCGGGATGCCCCCTGGGGGCGAGCAGTACTTC CATSSNSGMPPGGEQYF
. TRBJ2-3 TRBD2 TRBV11-3 TGTGCCAGCAGCCCTACTCTAGCGGGAGGTCCAGATACGCAGTATTTT CASSPTLAGGPDTQYF
. TRBJ2-7 . TRBV25-1 TGTGCCAGCAGTGCTCCCAGGGAGGATCCCTACGAGCAGTACTTC CASSAPREDPYEQYF
. TRBJ1-2 TRBD1 TRBV28 TGTGCCAGCAGTTTGGGACAGCCCTCCCTTAACTATGGCTACACCTTC CASSLGQPSLNYGYTF
. TRBJ1-5 . TRBV6-1 TGTGCCAGCAGTGAATTAGGGGGGGAAGGTCAGCCCCAGCATTTT CASSELGGEGQPQHF
once TRBJ2-2 TRBD1 TRBV18 TGTGCCAGCTCCACACAGGGGACCGGGGAGCTGTTTTTT CASSTQGTGELFF
. TRBJ1-4 . TRBV7-2 TGTGCCAGCAGCGGGGCGTATAATGAAAAACTGTTTTTT CASSGAYNEKLFF
once TRBJ2-2 . TRBV21-1 TGTGCCAGCAGCAAAACTAGCGGAGAGAACACCGGGGAGCTGTTTTTT CASSKTSGENTGELFF
once TRBJ2-7 TRBD1 TRBV5-5 TGTGCCAGCAGCTATCGGACAGGGTTCGACGAGCAGTACTTC CASSYRTGFDEQYF
. TRBJ1-5 . TRBV10-2 TGCGCCAGCAGTGAGAATTGGGAGCGGCAGCCCCAGCATTTT CASSENWERQPQHF
once TRBJ2-1 . TRBV6-1 TGTGCCAGCAGTACCCGAACGGGGTATGAGCAGTTCTTC CASSTRTGYEQFF
. TRBJ2-6 . TRBV30 TGTGCCTGGAGTGTAGGTGGGGCAGCTGGGGCCAACGTCCTGACTTTC CAWSVGGAAGANVLTF
. TRBJ1-5 . TRBV18 TGTGCCAGCTCACCAGGCAGAAGTAGCAATCAGCCCCAGCATTTT CASSPGRSSNQPQHF
. TRBJ2-3 . TRBV5-6 TGTGCCAGCAGCTCATTGGGGGGCACAGATACGCAGTATTTT CASSSLGGTDTQYF
. TRBJ2-1 . TRBV30 TGTGCCTGGAATTTGTTATCCTACAATGAGCAGTTCTTC CAWNLLSYNEQFF
. TRBJ2-1 . TRBV7-9 TGTGCCAGCAGCTCCGACGGGCGGGGTCGGGCTGGGTACAATGAGCAGTTCTTC CASSSDGRGRAGYNEQFF
. TRBJ2-1 TRBD2 TRBV10-1 TGCGCCACCCCTGGACTAGCGCTGGGGGATGAGCAGTTCTTC CATPGLALGDEQFF
. TRBJ2-1 TRBD2 TRBV4-3 TGCGCCAGCAGCCAAGATAGCGGGAGCTCCTACAATGAGCAGTTCTTC CASSQDSGSSYNEQFF
. TRBJ1-3 . TRBV7-2 TGTGCCAGCAGCCAACTGGACGGAAACACCATATATTTT CASSQLDGNTIYF
. TRBJ2-5 TRBD2 TRBV11-3 TGTGCCAGCAGCCTTCTAGCGGGAGAGACCCAGTACTTC CASSLLAGETQYF
. TRBJ1-5 . TRBV28 TGTGCCAGCAGTTATCCGGGACGGACCAATCAGCCCCAGCATTTT CASSYPGRTNQPQHF